This TCR beta chain derives from a study of shared clonotypes between healthy human individuals (dated by TCRdb to the early 2020s). A note on the overall study: The cohort included three men and two women between 18 and 49 years of age. Leukapheresis yielded between about 0.94 and 8.9 billion PBMCs per donor. For each donor, three plates each were used for CD4 naive and CD4 memory, two plates were used for CD8 naive, and one plate was used for CD8 memory. Libraries were prepared and TCR repertoires were sequenced by different laboratories using diverse techniques, in order to increase sequencing depth and limit assay-specific biases. Blood TCR repertoires of about 5 healthy adults were deeply sequenced to estimate repertoire size and the extent of clonotype sharing between individuals.

The donors were healthy, HIV-negative adults who had no recently reported acute infections or vaccinations. Every donor was a Caucasian adult residing in Nashville, Tennessee, USA. CD4+ T cells were enriched through magnetic negative selection, after which naive cells were positively selected on CD45RA and the remaining negative fraction served as the memory subset. After blood collection by leukapheresis, PBMCs were isolated using Ficoll-Histopaque density gradient centrifugation and then cryopreserved in the vapor phase of liquid nitrogen. Purity and quantity of every magnetically sorted T cell population were checked by analytical flow cytometry. From each sorted fraction, genomic DNA was isolated and quantified by UV absorbance on a Nanodrop 2000c. TCR CDR3 regions were amplified from genomic DNA by multiplex PCR using the deep immunoSEQ assay. For each cell subset, the extracted genomic DNA was distributed evenly across all wells of several immunoSEQ 96-well plates, and each plate served as one replicate. Each replicate PCR for sorted subsets received around 200 ng genomic DNA, equal to roughly 33,000 T cell genomes. Purified libraries were measured with a Qubit 3.0 fluorometer, size-checked on a Bioanalyzer 2100, and measured again with the KAPA Library Quantification kit. Every immunoSEQ 96-well plate was sequenced on a dedicated single-read 150-cycle Illumina NextSeq 550 flow cell. Regarding the original processing steps: The immunoSEQ output contained only junctional sequences without quality scores, so filtering could not match that applied to full-length reads. Sequences were annotated with PyIR, a Python wrapper for IgBLAST v1.9, using IMGT germline references to assign V/J genes and CDR3. Reads with weak V/J assignments (E-value above 1e-6), missing CDR3, stop codons, out-of-frame junctions, or ambiguous translated residues were removed. A V3J clonotype was defined by an identical inferred V gene, J gene, and CDR3 amino acid sequence. Percentage overlap between repertoires was calculated by dividing the number of shared unique clonotypes by the size of the smaller repertoire. RTK rarefaction, the Chao1 estimator, and Recon v2.1 estimates of unobserved clonotypes were used to assess repertoire richness. Generation probabilities were computed with OLGA for all TCRbeta clonotypes obtained by the gDNA method from several donors. The clones in this table, taken by TCRdb from immuneACCESS, are in-frame only. Not every clone is retained; where verified, under half of the shortfall comes from an unresolved V gene, and the cause of the rest is unknown. From that table come the V and J calls and clone size; the DNA was used to work out D and trimming. The sample records a few million clones, roughly 92% of which are singletons. The ten largest clones represent around 0.14% of the sample.

As concerns this clone: No cognate antigen has been identified for it. Qualities for individual bases were not recorded, and no much larger clone is one base off.

The paper's findings and limits, for the study overall: Compared with non-shared clonotypes, clonotypes shared by all four sorted-subset donors had higher generation probabilities. Rarefaction of sorted-subset datasets indicated incomplete sequencing despite the large sequencing depth. Pairwise subsampling led to the expectation that sequencing depth would affect the degree of clonotype sharing among donors. Only blood was sampled, and tissue TCR repertoires likely differ from those in blood. Naive subsets generally had larger estimated clonotype richness than memory subsets. Because the study included only a small number of donors, the genetic and exposure-history diversity represented was limited. Across a few donors, 4.5% to 6.5% of naive CD4, more than 3% of naive CD8, under 2.5% of memory CD4, and approximately 0.4% of memory CD8 clonotypes were shared.

Reading the germline V gene gives CDR1 KGHSH and CDR2 LQKENI. The CDR3 sequence holds 15 residues, the cysteine and phenylalanine included. Of all the DNA, just the CDR3 is kept, 45 bases in frame from base 1. The junction shows trimming of 6 bases on V and 1 base on J, plus 12 bases between the germline ends. The chain is encoded by TRBV18 joined to TRBJ2-2; a tentative D match to TRBD2 spans 5 bases. This clonotype was obtained from a man in his late teens or twenties in good health. Sequenced sample: naive CD4+ T cells sorted from blood. The cell subset or site label corresponds to: CD45RA+ positively selected. The CDR3 protein: CASSRRGLNTGELFF. The nucleotide sequence reads as follows: TGTGCCAGCTCCCGACGAGGGTTGAACACCGGGGAGCTGTTTTTT.